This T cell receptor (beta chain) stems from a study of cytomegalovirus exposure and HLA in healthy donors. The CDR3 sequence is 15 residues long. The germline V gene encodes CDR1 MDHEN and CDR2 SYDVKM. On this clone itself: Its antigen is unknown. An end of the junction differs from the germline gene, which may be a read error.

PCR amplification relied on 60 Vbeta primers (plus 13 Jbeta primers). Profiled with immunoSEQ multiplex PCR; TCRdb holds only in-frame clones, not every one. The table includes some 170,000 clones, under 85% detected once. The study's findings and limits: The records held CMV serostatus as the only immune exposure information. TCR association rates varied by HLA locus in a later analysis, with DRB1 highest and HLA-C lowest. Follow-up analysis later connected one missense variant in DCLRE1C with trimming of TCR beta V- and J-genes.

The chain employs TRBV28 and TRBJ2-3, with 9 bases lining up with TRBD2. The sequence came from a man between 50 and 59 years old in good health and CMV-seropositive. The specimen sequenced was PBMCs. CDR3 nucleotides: TGCGCATGGGCTAGCGGGAACATGGGTTCAGATACGCAGTATTTT. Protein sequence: CAWASGNMGSDTQYF.